This TCR beta chain emerged from a study of T-cell memory formation after mild COVID-19. For the study at large: TCR clusters mostly belonged to single donors.

This clonotype was detected many times. Its cognate antigen is unknown. TCRdb independently ran MiXCR on the 5' RACE reads; one entry per CDR3 protein. Of 95,000 to 120,000 distinct CDR3 sequences listed, 15% to 20% are singletons. Overall study results and limits: Later expanders leaned CD4+, whereas clones that contracted between day 15 and 85 were balanced CD4/CD8. Shrinking CD4+ clones resided mostly in CM and EM, and CD8+ ones in EMRA.

This sequence was found in a man between 18 and 29 years old who had mild COVID-19 (a few samples of this study predate the infection). Cell type and time point are not known. What was sequenced was PBMCs or a T cell subset sorted from them (not recorded which).

In nucleotides, the CDR3 is TGTGCCACCAGTGATGCGGGTCGGGATGAGCAGTTCTTC. Translation gives CATSDAGRDEQFF. The chain employs TRBV24-1 and TRBJ2-1, with D perhaps matching TRBD2 (5 bases). CDR1 and CDR2 from the germline V gene are KGHDR and SFDVKD. V dropped 3 bases and J dropped 8 bases, with 10 bases sitting between them. CDR3 length: 13 amino acids.